This TCR beta chain was sequenced during a study of PD-1 blockade in classical Hodgkin lymphoma. The CDR3 covers 15 residues. Trimming cost V 8 bases and J 0 bases, with 16 bases left between them. CDR1 and CDR2 (germline): MDHEN, SYDVKM. This table comes from immunoSEQ multiplex PCR, and its TCRdb copy is limited to in-frame clones, with some not included. The sample carries 20,000 to 25,000 clones, 94% recorded once. Specified time point: newly diagnosed, previously untreated cHL patient sample. Sequenced sample: peripheral blood mononuclear cells (PBMCs). J is TRBJ2-5 and V is TRBV28; D possibly uses TRBD1 or TRBD2 (7 bases each). The receptor was isolated from a human donor with classical Hodgkin lymphoma. The CDR3 coding sequence is TGTGCCAGCCCGGGAGGACAGGAGAACCAAGAGACCCAGTACTTC. This codes for CASPGGQENQETQYF.